The 15 T cell receptor beta chains in this list originate from one sample, sequenced in a study of T cells in Graves' hyperthyroidism and ophthalmopathy. TCR beta CDR3 regions were amplified from RNA. TCR CDR3 underwent first-round RT-PCR with the HTBI primer set. TCRdb processed the multiplex PCR reads anew with MiXCR; each CDR3 protein has one entry. The sample comprises under 700,000 distinct CDR3 sequences, 16% of which are singletons, and 18% rests with the top ten. Sequenced material: blood. All receptors derive from a woman aged 18-29 years with Graves' hyperthyroidism.

At least ten counts were recorded for this clonotype. V usage is TRBV28 and J usage is TRBJ2-7; D ambiguous. V lost 6 bases and J 3 bases, leaving 18 bases between the germline ends. Germline V lookup: CDR1 MDHEN, CDR2 SYDVKM. This CDR3 is 15 amino acids long. Here the CDR3 DNA reads TGTGCCAGCAGCCTCACCCTCGTCAGGAACTACGAGCAGTACTTC. It codes for CASSLTLVRNYEQYF.

This clonotype was observed a handful of times. The chain links TRBV30 to TRBJ1-6, with 7 positions matching TRBD1. Looked up from germline, CDR1 is GTSNPN and CDR2 is SVGIG (reference sequence). V gave up 3 bases and J gave up 4 bases; unmatched junction bases: 24. This CDR3 has 21 amino acids. This CDR3 reads CAWRGESQFEPGQTYNSPLHF. In nucleotides, the CDR3 is TGTGCCTGGAGAGGAGAGAGCCAATTCGAACCGGGACAGACATATAATTCACCCCTCCACTTT.

This clonotype has at least ten counts. This sequence joins TRBV6-6 and TRBJ1-3; D may be TRBD1 (5 bases). This CDR3 contains 16 residues. With 0 bases removed from V and 2 bases from J, the gap between germline ends came to 11 bases. Germline assignment: CDR1 MNHNY and CDR2 SVGAGI (reference sequence). CDR3 sequence reads: CASSYSGGIAGNTIYF. The CDR3 DNA is TGTGCCAGCAGTTACTCGGGGGGGATAGCTGGAAACACCATATATTTT.

The chain is built from TRBV19 and TRBJ2-1; tentatively, D is TRBD2 (6 bases). The germline V gene has CDR1 LNHDA and CDR2 SQIVND (reference sequence). Trimming pared 2 bases from V and 4 bases from J, leaving 12 bases between. This CDR3 is 15 amino acids long. The CDR3, as DNA: TGTGCCAGTAGTATAAGCGGGTTAGGGTACAATGAGCAGTTCTTC. Amino acid sequence: CASSISGLGYNEQFF.

This clonotype was seen many times. The rearrangement links TRBV2 to TRBJ1-2; D possibly corresponds to TRBD1 (5 bases). V gave up 3 bases and J gave up 2 bases, with 22 bases separating them. This CDR3 spans 18 amino acids. Germline V gene data show CDR1 as SNHLY and CDR2 as FYNNEI. The CDR3 region has the DNA TGTGCCAGCAGTGACGAGGGGCGACTAAGCCGTCACAACTATGGCTACACCTTC. It encodes CASSDEGRLSRHNYGYTF.

This rearrangement joins TRBV2 to TRBJ2-7; 9 nucleotides align to TRBD1. The V gene's germline CDR1 is SNHLY and CDR2 FYNNEI. The CDR3 covers 14 residues. J lost 5 bases, V lost 2 bases, and 4 bases had no gene match. The CDR3 DNA reads TGTGCCAGCAGTGAACCCGGGACAGGGCACGAGCAGTACTTC. It encodes CASSEPGTGHEQYF.

This clonotype showed up many times. J is TRBJ1-3 and V is TRBV20-1; D is possibly TRBD1 (5 bases). In germline, CDR1 is DFQATT, CDR2 SNEGSKA (reference sequence). Deletions cut 5 bases from V and 2 bases from J, with 16 bases between. The CDR3 is 15 residues long. CDR3: CSALPSGGTGNTIYF. DNA of the CDR3: TGCAGTGCTCTTCCCTCTGGGGGTACTGGAAACACCATATATTTT.

The CDR3 nucleotides read TGCGCCAGCGGGCTCGGCACCGGGGAGCTGTTTTTT. It is translated as CASGLGTGELFF. The chain has TRBV10-2 and TRBJ2-2; D is uncertain. V lost 8 bases and J 4 bases, leaving 8 bases between the germline ends. CDR1 and CDR2 (germline): WSHSY, SAAADI. This CDR3 has 12 amino acids.

The rearrangement uses TRBV15 and TRBJ1-2; D gene unclear. Germline lookup yields CDR1 LNHNV and CDR2 YYDKDF (reference sequence). V lost 0 bases to trimming and J lost 7 bases, with 15 bases between them. The CDR3 totals 15 residues. The CDR3 DNA reads as TGTGCCACCAGCAGAGATACCAGGCCCAGCGGTGGCTACACCTTC. As protein: CATSRDTRPSGGYTF.

The chain uses TRBV7-9 and TRBJ1-2; tentative D call: TRBD1 (5 bases). Germline assignment: CDR1 SEHNR and CDR2 FQNEAQ (reference sequence). The CDR3 spans 14 residues. V dropped 7 bases and J dropped 6 bases, with 18 bases sitting between them. CDR3 nucleotides: TGTGCCAGCATCCGATCCGGGACCTCGGATGGCTACACCTTC. Translating gives CASIRSGTSDGYTF.

This clonotype turned up a few times. This chain links TRBV5-1 with TRBJ2-7; 8 bases align to TRBD2. The CDR3 is 15 residues long. Trimming removed 7 bases from V and 3 bases from J; junction bases left unmatched: 12. Germline CDR1 is SGHRS and CDR2 is YFSETQ. The CDR3: CASSKAGVQGYEQYF. In DNA form, the CDR3 reads TGCGCCAGCTCGAAAGCGGGAGTACAAGGCTACGAGCAGTACTTC.

This clonotype was recorded a few times. The chain joins TRBV7-8 to TRBJ1-1, with unresolved D. The V gene lost 5 bases and the J gene lost 6 bases, with 13 bases spanning the gap. CDR3 length equals 13 residues. Germline-derived CDR1 and CDR2 are SGHVS and FQNEAQ. The CDR3 coding sequence is TGTGCCAGCAGCCGGGGAGGTCTCTCTGAAGCTTTCTTT. Translation gives CASSRGGLSEAFF.

This clonotype was recorded at least ten times. This chain connects TRBV27 to TRBJ2-7; 15 bases agree with TRBD2. With 5 bases clipped from V and 6 bases from J, the junction kept 8 bases outside the gene matches. The CDR3 contains 16 residues. Germline assignment: CDR1 MNHEY and CDR2 SMNVEV (reference sequence). The CDR3 nucleotides read TGTGCCAGCAGTCTGGGGACTAGCGGGAGGTTGGGCGAGCAGTACTTC. This codes for CASSLGTSGRLGEQYF.

The chain has TRBV9 and TRBJ2-1; TRBD2 agrees at 12 bases. This CDR3 has 15 residues. V gave up 3 bases and J gave up 6 bases; unmatched junction bases: 4. CDR1 SGDLS and CDR2 YYNGEE come from the germline V gene. This CDR3 is CASSDTSGGSNEQFF. For the CDR3, the DNA is TGTGCCAGCAGCGATACTAGCGGGGGGTCCAATGAGCAGTTCTTC.

This clonotype has only a few counts. The genes are TRBV6-8 and TRBJ2-2; D remains unclear. This CDR3 spans 17 amino acids. Germline CDR1 reads MNHGY; CDR2 reads SAAAGT. Trimming shortened V by 2 bases and J by 1 base, and 14 bases separated the two germline ends. CDR3 in DNA: TGTGCCAGCAGTTACAGGTTTTTATCGGGGAACACCGGGGAGCTGTTTTTT. Protein product: CASSYRFLSGNTGELFF.